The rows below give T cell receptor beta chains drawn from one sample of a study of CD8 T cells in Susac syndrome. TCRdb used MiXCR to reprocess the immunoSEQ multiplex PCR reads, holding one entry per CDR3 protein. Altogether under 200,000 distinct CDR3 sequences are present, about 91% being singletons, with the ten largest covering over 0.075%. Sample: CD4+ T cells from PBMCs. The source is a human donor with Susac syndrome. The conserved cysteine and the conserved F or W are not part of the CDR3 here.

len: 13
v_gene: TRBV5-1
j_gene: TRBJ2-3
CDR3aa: ASSLVLRGTDTQY

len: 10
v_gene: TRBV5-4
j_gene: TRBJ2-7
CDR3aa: ASSLEQYEQY

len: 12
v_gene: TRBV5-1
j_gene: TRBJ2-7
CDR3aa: ASSHGLADREQY

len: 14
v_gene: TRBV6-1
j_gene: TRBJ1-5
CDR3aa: ASSEAPHGINQPQH

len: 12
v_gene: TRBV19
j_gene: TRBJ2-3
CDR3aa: ASSNMFGTDTQY

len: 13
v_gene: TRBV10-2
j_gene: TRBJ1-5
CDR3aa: ASSDLTGRDQPQH

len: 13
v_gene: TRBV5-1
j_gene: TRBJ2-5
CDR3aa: ASSSPQGGGETQY

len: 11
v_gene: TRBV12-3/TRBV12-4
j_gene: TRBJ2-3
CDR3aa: ASSRDRTDTQY

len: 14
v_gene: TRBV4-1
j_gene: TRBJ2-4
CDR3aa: ASSQPGQETKNIQY

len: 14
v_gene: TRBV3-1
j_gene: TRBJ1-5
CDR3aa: ASSPAGQGGDQPQH

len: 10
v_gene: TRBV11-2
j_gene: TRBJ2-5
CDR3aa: ASSPGVETQY

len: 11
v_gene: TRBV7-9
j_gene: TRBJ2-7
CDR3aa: ASSTGNSYEQY

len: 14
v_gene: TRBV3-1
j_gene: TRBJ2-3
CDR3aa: ASSQEGGAGRDTQY

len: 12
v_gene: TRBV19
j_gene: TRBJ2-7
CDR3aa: ASSRTGGFYEQY

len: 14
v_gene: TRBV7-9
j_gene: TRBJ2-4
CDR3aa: ASSLAGSGRDAIQY

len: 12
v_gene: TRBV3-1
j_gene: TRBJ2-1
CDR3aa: ASSQGLSYNEQF

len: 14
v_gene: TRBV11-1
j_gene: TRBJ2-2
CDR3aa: ASSLPGLPNTGELF

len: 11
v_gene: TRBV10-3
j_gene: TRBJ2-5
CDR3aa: ATGLATQETQY

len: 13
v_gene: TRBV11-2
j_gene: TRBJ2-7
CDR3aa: ASIPPLIRTYEQY

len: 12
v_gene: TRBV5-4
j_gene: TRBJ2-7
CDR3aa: ASSVDRSSYEQY

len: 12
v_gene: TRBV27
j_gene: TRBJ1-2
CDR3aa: ASSLGTGPYGYT

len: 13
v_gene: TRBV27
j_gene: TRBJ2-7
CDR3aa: ASSLQAGRSYEQY

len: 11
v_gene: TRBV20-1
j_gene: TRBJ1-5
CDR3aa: SARDKTFTPQH

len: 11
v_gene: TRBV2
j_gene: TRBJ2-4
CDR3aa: ASRGEGPGIQY

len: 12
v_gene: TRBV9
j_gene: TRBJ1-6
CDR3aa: ASSRGQANSPLH

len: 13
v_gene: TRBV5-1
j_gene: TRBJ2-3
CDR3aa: ASGPQGARLDTQY

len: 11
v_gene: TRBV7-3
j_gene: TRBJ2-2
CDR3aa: ASSPDRERELF

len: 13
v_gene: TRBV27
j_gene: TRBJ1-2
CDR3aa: ASSLSYSGNYGYT

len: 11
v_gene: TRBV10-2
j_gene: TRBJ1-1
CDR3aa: ASNNNMNTEAF

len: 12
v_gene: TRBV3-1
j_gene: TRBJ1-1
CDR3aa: ASSLRTLGTEAF

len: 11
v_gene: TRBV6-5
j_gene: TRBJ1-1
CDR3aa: ASGNAQGTEAF

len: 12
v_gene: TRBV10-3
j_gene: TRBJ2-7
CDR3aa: AADPGLGSDEQY

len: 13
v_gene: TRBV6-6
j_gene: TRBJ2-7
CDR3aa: ASRGVSGSLYEQY

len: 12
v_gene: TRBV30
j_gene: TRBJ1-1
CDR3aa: AWSGQTSSRKAF

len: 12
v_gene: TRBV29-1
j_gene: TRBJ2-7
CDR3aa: SVGLRQGAYEQY

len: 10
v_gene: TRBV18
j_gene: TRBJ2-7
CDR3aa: ASSRDRGEQY

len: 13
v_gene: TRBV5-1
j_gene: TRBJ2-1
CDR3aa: ASSLLTSGDNEQF

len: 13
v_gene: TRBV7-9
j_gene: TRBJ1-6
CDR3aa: ASSRTGRQDSPLH

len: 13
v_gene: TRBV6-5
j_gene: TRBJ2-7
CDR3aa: ASSYSSLNSYEQY

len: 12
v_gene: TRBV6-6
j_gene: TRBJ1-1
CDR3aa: ASRTGGRPTEAF

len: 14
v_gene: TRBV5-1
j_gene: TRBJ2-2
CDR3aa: ASSLGVVSGTGELF

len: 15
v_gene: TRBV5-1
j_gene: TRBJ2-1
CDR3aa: ASSLTDRAPSYNEQF

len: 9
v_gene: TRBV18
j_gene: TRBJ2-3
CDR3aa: ASSPEKTQY

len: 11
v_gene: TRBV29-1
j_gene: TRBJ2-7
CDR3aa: SATGGGGIEQY

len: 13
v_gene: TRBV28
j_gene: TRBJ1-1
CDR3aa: ASSLESGGRFEAF

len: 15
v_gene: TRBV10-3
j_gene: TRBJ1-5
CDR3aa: AISETQGGSGNQPQH

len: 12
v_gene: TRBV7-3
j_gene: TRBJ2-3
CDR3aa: ASSQLRNTDTQY

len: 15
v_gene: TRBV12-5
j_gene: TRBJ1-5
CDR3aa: ASGLVIGGAQNQPQH

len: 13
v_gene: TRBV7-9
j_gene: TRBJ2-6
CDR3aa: ASSSSGYGANVLT

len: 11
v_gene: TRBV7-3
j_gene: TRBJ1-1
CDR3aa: ASSFRARTEAF

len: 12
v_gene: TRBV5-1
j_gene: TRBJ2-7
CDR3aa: ASSLFASSYEQY

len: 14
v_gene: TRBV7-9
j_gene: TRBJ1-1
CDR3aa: ASSLPPNRGRTEAF

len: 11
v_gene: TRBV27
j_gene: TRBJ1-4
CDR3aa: ASSLSKSEKLF

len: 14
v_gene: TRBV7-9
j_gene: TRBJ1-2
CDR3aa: ASSLGVGSPLYGYT

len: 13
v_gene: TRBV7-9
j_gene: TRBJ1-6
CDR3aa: ASSQRQGANSPLH

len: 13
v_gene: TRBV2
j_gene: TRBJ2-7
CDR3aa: ASSLGRRNNHEQY

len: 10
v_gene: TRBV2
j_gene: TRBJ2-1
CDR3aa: ASSDGAEGQF

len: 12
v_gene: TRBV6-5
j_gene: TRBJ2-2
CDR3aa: ASSYGGNTGELF

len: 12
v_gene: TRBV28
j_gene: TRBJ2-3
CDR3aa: ASSKQGFTDTQY

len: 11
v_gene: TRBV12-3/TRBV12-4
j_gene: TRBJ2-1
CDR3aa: ASSLTGGSEQF